Below, 25 T cell receptor beta chains from the same sample are listed, as sequenced in a study of cytomegalovirus exposure and HLA in healthy donors. The PCR employed 60 Vbeta primers together with 13 Jbeta primers. The table came from immunoSEQ multiplex PCR; TCRdb's copy has only in-frame clones and leaves some out. The sample yields some 65,000 clones, around four fifths seen once. Sequenced material: PBMCs. The receptors come from a girl between 10 and 17 years old in good health and CMV-seropositive.

This rearrangement joins TRBV6-1 to TRBJ2-7, with D perhaps TRBD1 (5 bases). Germline V gives CDR1 MNHNS, CDR2 SASEGT. This CDR3 contains 14 residues. V lost 2 bases and J 7 bases, leaving 15 bases between the germline ends. The CDR3 loop is CASSESVWGREQYF. The CDR3 DNA reads as TGTGCCAGCAGTGAATCAGTCTGGGGCCGAGAGCAGTACTTC.

The chain links TRBV6-6 to TRBJ1-2, with a tentative D call TRBD1 (5 bases). The CDR3 runs to 13 residues. V gave up 6 bases and J gave up 4 bases, with 12 bases separating them. The germline V gene encodes CDR1 MNHNY and CDR2 SVGAGI (reference sequence). The CDR3 sequence is CASSHQGSYGYTF. The CDR3 DNA reads TGTGCCAGCAGCCACCAGGGTTCCTATGGCTACACCTTC.

This clone has just one count. V is TRBV29-1 and J is TRBJ1-1; no definite D call. Trimming removed 7 bases at V and 2 bases at J, with 8 bases between. Germline CDR1 and CDR2: SQVTM and ANQGSEA. There are 11 residues in the CDR3. CDR3: CSAQSNTEAFF. The CDR3 coding sequence is TGCAGCGCTCAGTCAAACACTGAAGCTTTCTTT.

This clone was detected a few times. The chain is built from TRBV9 and TRBJ2-3; possible D gene TRBD2, 7 bases. Germline CDR1 and CDR2: SGDLS and YYNGEE. V lost 2 bases and J lost 5, with 12 bases in between. This CDR3 contains 14 residues. Here the CDR3 reads CASSVWGGGDTQYF. DNA for the CDR3: TGTGCCAGCAGCGTTTGGGGAGGGGGAGATACGCAGTATTTT.

The chain employs TRBV7-6 and TRBJ2-3, with 9 bases aligning to TRBD2. Per germline, CDR1 SGHVS and CDR2 FNYEAQ. V was clipped by 0 bases and J by 3 bases; unmatched bases: 13. The CDR3 spans 19 residues. For the CDR3, the DNA is TGTGCCAGCAGCTTAGCGAAGTCTAGCGGGGCTATCAGTACAGATACGCAGTATTTT. As protein: CASSLAKSSGAISTDTQYF.

This chain joins TRBV18 and TRBJ2-5, with a weak D call TRBD1 (7 bases). Trimming took 3 bases from V and 5 from J, leaving 13 bases between them. The CDR3 runs 14 residues. Germline V gene data show CDR1 as KGHSH and CDR2 as LQKENI. CDR3 in amino acids: CASSPATGRETQYF. The CDR3 region has the DNA TGTGCCAGCTCACCCGCGACAGGGAGGGAGACCCAGTACTTC.

J is TRBJ2-2 and V is TRBV28; maybe TRBD1 (5 bases). V was cut by 4 bases and J by 4 bases, with 13 bases left in between. This CDR3 has 15 residues. The germline CDR1 and CDR2 sequences are MDHEN and SYDVKM. CDR3 nucleotide sequence: TGTGCCAGCAGTTCAGGCCAGGGCCGCACCGGGGAGCTGTTTTTT. Its translation: CASSSGQGRTGELFF.

The rearrangement joins TRBV7-9 to TRBJ1-2; tentative D call: TRBD1 (6 bases). Trimming took off 5 bases at V and 3 bases at J, with 10 bases between the two ends. Germline V gives CDR1 SEHNR, CDR2 FQNEAQ (reference sequence). The CDR3 spans 13 residues. The CDR3 DNA reads TGTGCCAGCAGCCAAGCAGGGGACTATGGCTACACCTTC. Residues: CASSQAGDYGYTF. Looking up the rest from reference TRBV7-9 and TRBJ1-2 gives the full variable domain: DTGVSQNPRHKITKRGQNVTFRCDPISEHNRLYWYRQTLGQGPEFLTYFQNEAQLEKSRLLSDRFSAERPKGSFSTLEIQRTEQGDSAMYLCASSQAGDYGYTFGSGTRLTVV.

The genes are TRBV7-6 and TRBJ1-5, with D tentatively TRBD1 (6 bases). CDR3 length: 18 amino acids. In germline, CDR1 is SGHVS, CDR2 FNYEAQ. V was pared by 2 bases and J by 3 bases, with 20 bases between. CDR3: CASSLYAVAGASNQPQHF. In DNA form, the CDR3 reads TGTGCCAGCAGCTTATATGCCGTGGCAGGGGCATCCAATCAGCCCCAGCATTTT.

This sequence joins TRBV27 and TRBJ1-4; no firm D call. Germline CDR1 is MNHEY and CDR2 is SMNVEV (reference sequence). V lost 5 bases to trimming and J lost 0 bases, with 10 bases between them. CDR3 size: 15 residues. The CDR3 protein is CASSPSPATNEKLFF. For the CDR3, the DNA is TGTGCCAGCAGTCCCTCCCCAGCAACTAATGAAAAACTGTTTTTT. The entire variable domain, with the rest obtained from reference TRBV27 and TRBJ1-4, is as follows: EAQVTQNPRYLITVTGKKLTVTCSQNMNHEYMSWYRQDPGLGLRQIYYSMNVEVTDKGDVPEGYKVSRKEKRNFPLILESPSPNQTSLYFCASSPSPATNEKLFFGSGTQLSVL.

The chain employs TRBV2 and TRBJ1-5, with D perhaps TRBD1 (5 bases). This CDR3 has 13 residues. Per the germline V gene, CDR1 is SNHLY and CDR2 is FYNNEI. V was trimmed by 7 bases and J by 6 bases, leaving 13 bases between them. DNA for the CDR3: TGTGCCAGCACGGTCCGGGACTCTCAGCCCCAGCATTTT. It specifies CASTVRDSQPQHF.

The rearrangement uses TRBV5-1 and TRBJ1-1; 8 bases map to TRBD1. The CDR3 runs to 16 residues. V dropped 3 bases and J dropped 1; count of bases not matched to a gene: 8. In germline, CDR1 is SGHRS, CDR2 YFSETQ. The CDR3 loop is CASSSGTGDGNTEAFF. CDR3 nucleotide sequence: TGCGCCAGCAGCTCCGGGACAGGCGATGGGAACACTGAAGCTTTCTTT.

The J gene is TRBJ2-1, the V gene TRBV15; no reliable D call. The CDR3 covers 14 residues. Germline lookup yields CDR1 LNHNV and CDR2 YYDKDF (reference sequence). V was shortened by 1 base and J by 8 bases, with 12 bases between the two germline ends. CDR3 bases: TGTGCCACCAGCAGAGTAGCTGTTGTGGATGAGCAGTTCTTC. The encoded protein is CATSRVAVVDEQFF.

The J gene is TRBJ2-7, the V gene TRBV5-1, with D tentatively TRBD2 (5 bases). The CDR3 runs 16 residues. The V and J ends lost 7 bases and 5 bases respectively, with 25 bases between them. Germline values: CDR1 SGHRS, CDR2 YFSETQ. CDR3 in amino acids: CASRREEPPVGDEQYF. The CDR3 DNA reads as TGCGCCAGCCGCCGGGAAGAGCCCCCCGTGGGTGACGAGCAGTACTTC.

The chain is built from TRBV6-5 and TRBJ2-7; 7 bases map to TRBD1. This CDR3 is 14 amino acids long. V lost 5 bases to trimming and J lost 2 bases; unmatched junction nucleotides: 6. CDR1 is MNHEY and CDR2 is SVGAGI in the germline V gene. In DNA form, the CDR3 reads TGTGCCAGCAGTAGACTGGGACAGACCTACGAGCAGTACTTC. This translates into CASSRLGQTYEQYF.

This clone has just one count. This sequence joins TRBV25-1 and TRBJ1-2; possibly TRBD1 for D (6 bases). With 3 bases removed from V and 5 bases from J, the gap between germline ends came to 16 bases. Per the germline V gene, CDR1 is MGHDK and CDR2 is SYGVNS. The CDR3 sequence is 15 residues long. The DNA of the CDR3 is TGTGCCAGCAGTGACACTAACAGGGCTGGGTATGGCTACACCTTC. Translating gives CASSDTNRAGYGYTF.

This clone occurred a few times. The chain couples TRBV4-3 to TRBJ1-3, with 7 bases identical to TRBD1. With 2 bases clipped from V and 2 bases from J, the junction kept 12 bases outside the gene matches. The germline gives CDR1 LGHNA, CDR2 YSLEER. This CDR3 has 18 amino acids. Written as DNA, the CDR3 is TGCGCCAGCAGCCAATCAGGCCGGGACAGCCACACTGGAAACACCATATATTTT. Protein: CASSQSGRDSHTGNTIYF.

The chain is built from TRBV6-5 and TRBJ2-7, with TRBD2 matching 7 bases. CDR1 and CDR2 (germline): MNHEY, SVGAGI. V trimming: 5 bases; J trimming: 5 bases; junction bases outside the gene matches: 12. The CDR3 consists of 15 residues. The CDR3 DNA sequence: TGTGCCAGCAGTCCGGTGGGGGGGAGGGTCAACGAGCAGTACTTC. Amino acid sequence: CASSPVGGRVNEQYF.

This chain links TRBV5-1 with TRBJ2-5; 7 bases line up with TRBD1. V gave up 4 bases and J gave up 2 bases; unmatched junction bases: 8. Germline values: CDR1 SGHRS, CDR2 YFSETQ. The CDR3 sequence is 15 residues long. The CDR3 spells CASSRGVQGQETQYF. In DNA form, the CDR3 reads TGCGCCAGCAGCCGGGGCGTACAGGGGCAAGAGACCCAGTACTTC. Filled out from reference TRBV5-1 and TRBJ2-5, the complete variable domain reads KAGVTQTPRYLIKTRGQQVTLSCSPISGHRSVSWYQQTPGQGLQFLFEYFSETQRNKGNFPGRFSGRQFSNSRSEMNVSTLELGDSALYLCASSRGVQGQETQYFGPGTRLLVL.

V usage is TRBV7-8 and J usage is TRBJ2-7, with 8 bases that match TRBD1. This CDR3 spans 16 amino acids. The germline gives CDR1 SGHVS, CDR2 FQNEAQ. With 6 bases clipped from V and 4 bases from J, the junction kept 14 bases outside the gene matches. The CDR3 bases are TGTGCCAGCAGTCCAAGCCGGGACAGGACTTTATACGAGCAGTACTTC. This gives the protein CASSPSRDRTLYEQYF.

V and J are TRBV6-5 and TRBJ2-7; possible D gene TRBD1, 6 bases. Germline V gene lookup returns CDR1 MNHEY and CDR2 SVGAGI. Trimming shortened V by 6 bases and J by 3 bases, and 15 bases separated the two germline ends. The CDR3 is made up of 14 amino acids. CDR3 nucleotide sequence: TGTGCCAGCAGCCTCATGGCCAGGGGCTACGAGCAGTACTTC. Protein sequence: CASSLMARGYEQYF.

CDR3 DNA: TGTGCCACCAGCAGAACCGGGAGGGAGACCTACAATGAGCAGTTCTTC. Protein sequence: CATSRTGRETYNEQFF. The chain carries TRBV15 and TRBJ2-1; 8 bases align to TRBD2. This CDR3 comprises 16 residues. Looked up from germline, CDR1 is LNHNV and CDR2 is YYDKDF (reference sequence). Losses at the gene ends were 2 bases for V and 2 bases for J; bases not matched to a gene: 5.

The CDR3 reads CASSAPGQGYEQYF. In DNA form, the CDR3 reads TGCGCCAGCAGCGCACCGGGACAGGGCTACGAGCAGTACTTC. The chain links TRBV4-1 to TRBJ2-7; 9 nucleotides agree with TRBD1. The CDR3 is 14 amino acids. Germline V lookup: CDR1 MGHRA, CDR2 YSYEKL. V lost 5 bases, J lost 3 bases, and 5 bases stayed unmatched.

The chain has TRBV10-1 and TRBJ2-5, with 7 bases aligning to TRBD1. Germline CDR1 and CDR2: WNHNN and SYGVQD (reference sequence). The CDR3 sequence is 14 residues long. V was clipped by 2 bases and J by 2 bases; unmatched bases: 2. CDR3 residues: CASSERTGQETQYF. The CDR3 DNA reads as TGCGCCAGCAGTGAGAGGACAGGACAAGAGACCCAGTACTTC.

The V gene is TRBV7-2, the J gene TRBJ2-1; 9 nucleotides align to TRBD2. The CDR3 has 16 amino acids. V was clipped by 4 bases and J by 4 bases; unmatched bases: 8. CDR1 SGHTA and CDR2 FQGNSA come from the germline V gene. CDR3 sequence (DNA): TGTGCCAGCAGCTCTCCGGGACTAGCCGCATACAATGAGCAGTTCTTC. Translation: CASSSPGLAAYNEQFF.